This T cell receptor (beta chain) was identified in a study of cytomegalovirus exposure and HLA in healthy donors. Study-level points and caveats: Later on, analysis showed that most CMV-associated TCR beta chains appeared to be HLA-restricted. In a later analysis, V- and J-gene trimming of beta chains associated with a DCLRE1C missense variant, replicated independently. Per a prior analysis, the majority of TCR beta V segments were productive roughly 90% or roughly 30% of the time. The authors enumerated around 150 TCR beta chains as linked to cytomegalovirus.

To note about this clone: Its target is not known.

The PCR employed 60 Vbeta primers together with 13 Jbeta primers. TCRdb's copy holds only in-frame clones and misses some; the assay was immunoSEQ multiplex PCR. Of approximately 130,000 clones in the sample, 80% to 85% were seen once. This TCR derives from a man aged 18-30 years in good health and CMV-seronegative. The sequencing input was PBMCs.

The CDR3 DNA sequence: TGTGCCAGCAGCAGACAGACAGGGATGAATGAAAAACTGTTTTTT. It translates to CASSRQTGMNEKLFF. V gene TRBV2 combines with J gene TRBJ1-4; 7 bases align to TRBD1. This CDR3 is built from 15 residues. The germline CDR1 and CDR2 sequences are SNHLY and FYNNEI. V was clipped by 6 bases and J by 5 bases; unmatched bases: 9.